This TCR beta chain comes out of a study of early T cells in non-severe SARS-CoV-2 infection. The overall study: Investigators sequenced bulk RNA drawn from unsorted whole blood, and chains remained unpaired. Study conclusions and caveats: There was a bias toward anti-spike CD8 responses in VDJdb matching, which missed private and CD4 specificities.

This clonotype was counted at least ten times. Its target is not known. The ends lost 5 bases at V and 3 bases at J; junction bases unmatched: 11. The length of the CDR3 is 16 residues. CDR1 and CDR2 (germline): SEHNR, FQNEAQ (reference sequence). The TCR library protocol attached unique molecular identifiers to the individual cDNA molecules. TCRdb re-derived calls from the 5' RACE reads in MiXCR, one entry per CDR3 protein. The sample lists tens of thousands of distinct CDR3 sequences, under 15% occurring once. This receptor was identified in an adult who was a healthcare worker with PCR-confirmed SARS-CoV-2 infection or an uninfected control (not recorded which). This chain links TRBV7-9 with TRBJ2-3; 7 bases match TRBD2. Sequencing was performed on whole blood. The CDR3 coding sequence is TGTGCCAGCAGCCCGGGAGGCCCGTGGGGTACAGATACGCAGTATTTT. It specifies CASSPGGPWGTDTQYF.